The next 32 T cell receptor beta chains were all read from a single sample in a study of blood T cells in healthy people across ages. Through a sample-barcoded 5' primer and a J-beta primer mix, a second PCR was run for roughly 7 to 12 cycles. TCRdb reanalysed the 5' RACE reads using MiXCR and keeps one entry per CDR3 protein. This repertoire shows 750,000 to 950,000 distinct CDR3 sequences, roughly 50% found once; its top ten account for 41%. The specimen was blood. All receptors come from a man aged 80 or over in good health.

This clonotype was found many times. This chain uses TRBV29-1 with TRBJ2-5; D ambiguous. Germline assignment: CDR1 SQVTM and CDR2 ANQGSEA. Trimming left V 6 bases short and J 3 bases short, with 14 bases between. The CDR3 contains 13 residues. CDR3: CSVTPGIEETQYF. The CDR3 nucleotides read TGCAGCGTGACCCCCGGCATTGAAGAGACCCAGTACTTC.

This clonotype has a single count. The chain has TRBV2 and TRBJ1-2; 9 bases fit TRBD1. The CDR3 covers 15 residues. The germline V gene encodes CDR1 SNHLY and CDR2 FYNNEI. V lost 6 bases and J lost 8; bases outside the gene matches: 13. The CDR3 sequence is CASSETSQGAQGYTF. For the CDR3, the DNA is TGTGCCAGCAGCGAAACTTCACAGGGGGCGCAGGGCTACACCTTC.

This clonotype was seen ten or more times. The chain is built from TRBV20-1 and TRBJ2-1; D not certain. The CDR3 runs to 12 residues. V lost 6 bases, J lost 3 bases, and 9 bases lay in between. In germline, CDR1 is DFQATT, CDR2 SNEGSKA (reference sequence). The CDR3 region has the DNA TGCAGTGCCCCCCGAGACTACAATGAGCAGTTCTTC. It translates to CSAPRDYNEQFF.

The rearrangement links TRBV5-1 to TRBJ2-1; D call uncertain. Trimming shortened V by 4 bases and J by 10 bases, and 12 bases separated the two germline ends. CDR3 length: 12 residues. Looked up from germline, CDR1 is SGHRS and CDR2 is YFSETQ. CDR3 in DNA: TGCGCCAGCAGCGTTCCGAGTCCCGAGCAGTTCTTC. Its protein product is CASSVPSPEQFF.

This clonotype was counted between two and nine times. The chain joins TRBV29-1 to TRBJ2-7, with TRBD1 as a possible D gene (6 bases). The germline V and J ends were trimmed by 6 bases and 3 bases, with 12 bases remaining between them. Germline CDR1 reads SQVTM; CDR2 reads ANQGSEA. The CDR3 has 12 residues. The DNA of the CDR3 is TGCAGCGTAGGGGACACTATCTACGAGCAGTACTTC. This encodes CSVGDTIYEQYF.

The chain has TRBV11-1 and TRBJ2-1; D may be TRBD1 (6 bases). This CDR3 spans 15 amino acids. Between the trimmed V and J ends, which lost 4 bases and 5 bases, there was a span of 15 bases. Germline CDR1 is SGHAT and CDR2 is FQDESV (reference sequence). The CDR3 is CASSYDRSRDNEQFF. DNA of the CDR3: TGTGCCAGCAGCTATGACAGGTCGAGGGACAATGAGCAGTTCTTC.

The chain recombines TRBV28 with TRBJ1-4, with TRBD1 identical over 8 bases. From germline, CDR1 is MDHEN and CDR2 SYDVKM. With V trimmed by 6 bases and J by 4 bases, 4 bases remained unmatched. CDR3 length: 14 residues. CDR3 loop: CASRRDRSNEKLFF. The CDR3 DNA sequence: TGTGCCAGCAGACGGGACAGGAGTAATGAAAAACTGTTTTTT.

CDR3 DNA: TGTGCCAGCAGCTTGGACAGGGGCCAACAGCCCCAGCATTTT. Its protein is CASSLDRGQQPQHF. This sequence joins TRBV7-2 and TRBJ1-5, with 9 bases matching TRBD1. The CDR3 contains 14 residues. V shed 3 bases, J shed 7 bases, and the junction held 4 bases outside the gene matches. Germline V gives CDR1 SGHTA, CDR2 FQGNSA.

This clonotype was counted many times. The rearrangement uses TRBV9 and TRBJ2-1; 9 bases map to TRBD2. In germline, CDR1 is SGDLS, CDR2 YYNGEE. Trimming took 0 bases from V and 3 from J; bases not matched to a gene: 4. The CDR3 contains 16 residues. Here the CDR3 DNA reads TGTGCCAGCAGCGTAGCAGGTAGCGGGAGCTACAATGAGCAGTTCTTC. Protein: CASSVAGSGSYNEQFF.

The chain links TRBV20-1 to TRBJ2-1, with D perhaps matching TRBD2 (6 bases). CDR1 is DFQATT, CDR2 SNEGSKA, per germline (reference sequence). This CDR3 has 11 amino acids. V gave up 3 bases and J gave up 9 bases, with 9 bases separating them. The DNA of the CDR3 is TGCAGTGCTAGCGGGAGCGGTGAGCAGTTCTTC. The encoded protein is CSASGSGEQFF.

The chain joins TRBV20-1 to TRBJ2-1; 7 bases map to TRBD2. The CDR3 contains 18 residues. V lost 3 bases to trimming and J lost 2 bases; unmatched junction nucleotides: 16. CDR1 DFQATT and CDR2 SNEGSKA come from the germline V gene (reference sequence). CDR3 in amino acids: CSASGPQLPGLTYNEQFF. DNA for the CDR3: TGCAGTGCTAGCGGCCCTCAACTACCGGGACTAACCTACAATGAGCAGTTCTTC.

This clonotype was picked up a small number of times. V usage is TRBV7-9 and J usage is TRBJ1-4; 11 bases fit TRBD1. The CDR3 totals 15 residues. V lost 1 base to trimming and J lost 7 bases; unmatched junction nucleotides: 2. CDR1 and CDR2 (germline): SEHNR, FQNEAQ (reference sequence). The CDR3 protein is CASSLEDRGLEKLFF. Written as DNA, the CDR3 is TGTGCCAGCAGCTTAGAGGACAGGGGGCTTGAAAAACTGTTTTTT.

On this clonotype itself: A much larger clone differs by one base, so this may be a read error. In DNA, the CDR3 is TGTGCCAGCAGCCCCCAGCCGGGGTGCACAGATACGCAGTATTTT. This gives the protein CASSPQPGCTDTQYF. The genes are TRBV7-3 and TRBJ2-3; TRBD2 might be the D (5 bases). This CDR3 contains 15 residues. CDR1 is SGHTA and CDR2 is FQGTGA in the germline V gene. V shed 5 bases and J shed 1 base, with 13 bases lying between them.

The V call is TRBV6-5, the J call TRBJ1-6; D unresolved. CDR1 is MNHEY and CDR2 is SVGAGI in the germline V gene. This CDR3 is 12 amino acids long. V lost 7 bases to trimming and J lost 10 bases, with 11 bases between them. CDR3: CASKSQDSPLHF. CDR3 DNA: TGTGCCAGCAAGAGCCAAGACTCACCCCTCCACTTT.

The chain joins TRBV20-1 to TRBJ2-6; D remains ambiguous. From germline, CDR1 is DFQATT and CDR2 SNEGSKA (reference sequence). The V end was cut by 0 bases, the J end by 0 bases, with 12 bases between. The CDR3 runs to 17 residues. The CDR3: CSARDERRASGANVLTF. CDR3 DNA sequence: TGCAGTGCTAGAGACGAACGACGGGCCTCTGGGGCCAACGTCCTGACTTTC.

This chain joins TRBV20-1 and TRBJ2-5, with 7 bases that match TRBD2. Germline CDR1 reads DFQATT; CDR2 reads SNEGSKA (reference sequence). Losses at the gene ends were 3 bases for V and 0 bases for J; bases not matched to a gene: 1. The CDR3 contains 13 residues. This CDR3 reads CSASLADQETQYF. The DNA of the CDR3 is TGCAGTGCTAGTCTAGCGGACCAAGAGACCCAGTACTTC.

This clonotype was found a few times. V and J are TRBV29-1 and TRBJ2-6; 7 positions agree with TRBD1. With V trimmed by 5 bases and J by 3 bases, 7 bases remained unmatched. Per the germline V gene, CDR1 is SQVTM and CDR2 is ANQGSEA. This CDR3 region has 15 residues. CDR3 sequence (DNA): TGCAGCGTTAAACAGGGGTCTTATGGGGCCAACGTCCTGACTTTC. It specifies CSVKQGSYGANVLTF.

J is TRBJ2-5 and V is TRBV7-2; D perhaps matches TRBD2 (5 bases). This CDR3 contains 15 residues. The V end lost 1 base, the J end lost 11 bases, and 20 bases lay between the germline ends. Germline V lookup: CDR1 SGHTA, CDR2 FQGNSA. The CDR3 loop is CASSLGPLASNEQYF. Written as DNA, the CDR3 is TGTGCCAGCAGCTTAGGCCCGCTAGCTTCCAATGAGCAGTACTTC.

This chain uses TRBV5-1 with TRBJ2-7; a possible D gene is TRBD2 (5 bases). This CDR3 is 14 amino acids long. Germline assignment: CDR1 SGHRS and CDR2 YFSETQ. The germline V and J ends were trimmed by 4 bases and 7 bases, with 18 bases remaining between them. The DNA for the CDR3 is TGCGCCAGCAGCCCGGGAAGGGAGCTTGGGGAGCAGTACTTC. Translated: CASSPGRELGEQYF.

The chain links TRBV4-2 to TRBJ2-2, with D unresolved. V gave up 4 bases and J gave up 7 bases, with 22 bases separating them. Germline V gene lookup returns CDR1 LGHNA and CDR2 YNFKEQ. The CDR3 contains 17 residues. The CDR3 loop is CASSRNRAELLGGELFF. The CDR3 bases are TGTGCCAGCAGCCGAAACCGGGCTGAACTCTTGGGCGGGGAGCTGTTTTTT.

The V and J genes are TRBV29-1 and TRBJ2-5, with D tentatively TRBD2 (6 bases). Trimming removed 0 bases at V and 7 bases at J, with 15 bases between. The CDR3 is made up of 14 amino acids. Germline CDR1 and CDR2: SQVTM and ANQGSEA. This CDR3 reads CSVEDPGETVTQYF. The CDR3, as DNA: TGCAGCGTTGAAGATCCGGGGGAGACCGTGACCCAGTACTTC.

V is TRBV29-1 and J is TRBJ2-5; D possibly corresponds to TRBD2 (5 bases). Deletions cut 5 bases from V and 2 bases from J, with 12 bases between. CDR1 is SQVTM, CDR2 ANQGSEA, per germline. The CDR3 loop spans 13 amino acids. The CDR3 DNA sequence: TGCAGCGTTCGGGGAGCTTTACAAGAGACCCAGTACTTC. It codes for CSVRGALQETQYF.

The chain links TRBV25-1 to TRBJ1-1; 10 nucleotides line up with TRBD1. The CDR3 is 16 residues long. CDR1 is MGHDK and CDR2 is SYGVNS in the germline V gene. V lost 3 bases and J lost 6; bases outside the gene matches: 10. This CDR3 is CASSERGQGHRPEAFF. The CDR3 DNA reads as TGTGCCAGCAGTGAGCGGGGACAGGGGCACCGCCCTGAAGCTTTCTTT.

This clonotype came up a few times. J is TRBJ2-7 and V is TRBV7-9, with 14 bases identical to TRBD2. CDR1 and CDR2 (germline): SEHNR, FQNEAQ (reference sequence). The J segment lost 4 bases and the V segment lost 4 bases, leaving 6 bases of the junction unmatched. This CDR3 spans 16 amino acids. The CDR3: CASSSGLAGGPYEQYF. The CDR3 region has the DNA TGTGCCAGCAGCTCCGGACTAGCGGGGGGACCGTACGAGCAGTACTTC.

The rearrangement links TRBV27 to TRBJ2-5, with 9 bases lining up with TRBD2. The J call may be in error: the DNA end matches TRBJ2-7 better. The CDR3 totals 14 residues. CDR1 and CDR2 (germline): MNHEY, SMNVEV (reference sequence). CDR3 sequence: CASKRTSEAYEQYF. The CDR3 DNA follows: TGTGCCAGCAAGAGGACTAGCGAAGCCTACGAGCAGTACTTC.

This clonotype appeared a few times. This rearrangement joins TRBV3-1 to TRBJ2-5; D is perhaps TRBD2 (6 bases). The J call is uncertain, as TRBJ2-7 better fits the DNA end. Germline CDR1 is LGHDT and CDR2 is YNNKEL (reference sequence). The CDR3 consists of 14 residues. The CDR3 loop reads CASSPERVTYEQYF. CDR3 sequence (DNA): TGTGCCAGCAGCCCTGAGCGGGTAACCTACGAGCAGTACTTC.

CDR3 coding DNA: TGTGCCAGCAGAGCGACAGGGGGGACTGGGGCCAACGTCCTGACTTTC. Encoded protein: CASRATGGTGANVLTF. The V and J genes are TRBV7-9 and TRBJ2-6; TRBD1 matches at 9 bases. Germline lookup yields CDR1 SEHNR and CDR2 FQNEAQ (reference sequence). V was pared by 6 bases and J by 2 bases, with 5 bases of the junction left unmatched. This CDR3 is 16 amino acids long.

In this sample, this clonotype turned up many times. The J gene is TRBJ2-3, the V gene TRBV7-3, with D unresolved. This CDR3 is 13 amino acids long. Germline V lookup: CDR1 SGHTA, CDR2 FQGTGA. V shed 5 bases and J shed 2 bases, with 8 bases lying between them. CDR3 coding DNA: TGTGCCAGCAGCCTTCGCCCCACAGATACGCAGTATTTT. Translated, it gives CASSLRPTDTQYF.

The V call is TRBV2, the J call TRBJ2-3, with 7 bases fitting TRBD2. After removal of 7 bases from V and 5 bases from J, the junction contained 15 bases not matched to a gene. CDR3 length: 16 amino acids. The germline V gene encodes CDR1 SNHLY and CDR2 FYNNEI. The CDR3 sequence: CASTYRGPSGEDTQYF. The CDR3 DNA is TGTGCCAGCACTTACAGAGGACCTAGCGGAGAAGATACGCAGTATTTT.

On this clonotype: A read error may produce the germline difference seen at one junction end. The V gene is TRBV20-1, the J gene TRBJ2-1; 13 nucleotides match TRBD2. CDR3 length: 16 amino acids. The germline V gene encodes CDR1 DFQATT and CDR2 SNEGSKA (reference sequence). This CDR3 reads CSARPGLAGVTGELFF. For the CDR3, the DNA is TGCAGTGCTAGACCCGGACTAGCGGGAGTGACCGGGGAGCTGTTCTTC.

V usage is TRBV12-5 and J usage is TRBJ2-1, with 11 bases identical to TRBD2. Germline V gene lookup returns CDR1 LGHNT and CDR2 FRNRAP. V was pared by 4 bases and J by 8 bases, with 7 bases of the junction left unmatched. The CDR3 is made up of 15 amino acids. CDR3 sequence reads: CASGSGTSGGDEQFF. CDR3 coding DNA: TGTGCTAGTGGTTCGGGGACTAGCGGTGGCGATGAGCAGTTCTTC.

The chain uses TRBV7-2 and TRBJ2-5; 10 nucleotides agree with TRBD1. CDR1 SGHTA and CDR2 FQGNSA come from the germline V gene. V was pared by 5 bases and J by 11 bases, with 11 bases of the junction left unmatched. The CDR3 is made up of 14 amino acids. The DNA for the CDR3 is TGTGCCAGCAGCCGCCCGGGACAGGGGAATGAGCAGTACTTC. This encodes CASSRPGQGNEQYF. Combining the CDR3 with reference TRBV7-2 and TRBJ2-5 gives the whole variable domain GAGVSQSPSNKVTEKGKDVELRCDPISGHTALYWYRQSLGQGLEFLIYFQGNSAPDKSGLPSDRFSAERTGGSVSTLTIQRTQQEDSAVYLCASSRPGQGNEQYFGPGTRLLVL.